This TCR beta chain is from a study of cytomegalovirus exposure and HLA in healthy donors (dated by TCRdb to between 2016 and 2019). At the level of the whole study: In an earlier analysis of around 540 of the donors, 250 to 300 Gb of sequence data and about 110 million unique TCR beta sequences from about 179 million T cells were reported. An early release that covered around 590 HLA-typed donors contained about 290 gigabases of sequencing data and about 93 million unique TCR sequences. The genetic ancestry cluster associated with self-reported Caucasian donors included 80% to 90% of the 398 genotyped donors. The study aimed to test whether cataloging public T cell receptors could reveal signatures of past pathogen exposure. Using immunosequencing, the study profiled T cell repertoires from about 610 subjects and related those repertoires to cytomegalovirus serostatus. A separate validation cohort of more than 100 different subjects was used in addition to the approximately 640-subject first cohort. To predict cytomegalovirus infection status, the study brought together high-throughput TCR immunosequencing, statistical association of individual TCRs with disease status, and machine learning. To study patterns of TCR occurrence, a later analysis re-analyzed previously published TCR beta repertoires from around 700 donors and added high-resolution HLA genotyping. The later analysis used no new phenotypic data to find candidate immune exposures, relying instead on TCR beta sequences and their occurrence across donors. An earlier analysis of 587 of the donors used high-throughput TCR beta sequencing to judge whether each TCR beta V gene segment behaved as functional or pseudogenic. Donor age, sex, ethnicity and CMV serostatus were compiled alongside the repertoire data. Genome-wide SNP genotypes for about 55% of the roughly 670 donors were used in a later genetic analysis, which treated that subset as a discovery cohort. All discovery cohort repertoires had been generated using a single sequencing platform. Both class I and class II loci were covered by HLA typing, at four-digit resolution. Typing coverage varied by locus: about 629-640 donors for A, B, C, DRB1 and DQB1; about 520 for DQA1; over 600 for DPA1; 400 to 480 for DPB1. Four to six DR-DQ haplotypes were handled as single units for association and clustering because linkage in the cohort was strong. Among some 400 genotyped donors of the cohort, an average of around 250,000 unique TCR beta nucleotide sequences was sequenced per donor, of which 15% to 20% were non-productive.

The CDR3 has 13 amino acids, counting both end residues. The CDR3 DNA has 39 bases and is translated from base 1. CDR1 and CDR2, looked up from the germline V gene, are MNHNS and SASEGT. After removal of 7 bases from V and 3 bases from J, the junction retains 3 bases not matched to a gene. In total, approximately 700 healthy bone marrow donors made up the cohort. All cohort members were sampled while nominally healthy, although unrecorded immune exposures were likely present. The donor was CMV seropositive and belonged to the group of around 300 seropositive cohort members. Every donor gave a peripheral blood sample, and the peripheral blood mononuclear cells from that sample were used for TCR beta sequencing. The Qiagen DNeasy Blood Extraction Kit was used to extract genomic DNA from the blood cell samples. Comment on this clone: Which antigen it targets is not known. This CDR3 fails to terminate in the conserved phenylalanine or tryptophan, so it likely reflects a read error.

Receptor amplification or capture employed the immunoSEQ multiplex PCR assay. For the multiplex PCR, a mixture combining 60 forward primers for TCR Vbeta segments and 13 reverse primers for TCR Jbeta segments was used. A multiplex PCR assay on genomic DNA amplified the CDR3 region of rearranged TCR beta genes. The amplified TCR beta libraries were sequenced on the Illumina HiSeq System as 87-base-pair reads. Processing in the source paper ran as follows. Across the 670 or so repertoires, a later analysis counted tens of millions of unique TCR beta chains, 8.5 million to 12 million of which were shared by at least two donors. Raw reads were error-corrected and collapsed into unique sequences with a nearest-neighbor algorithm that merged closely related sequences to remove PCR and sequencing errors. V, D and J gene segments were assigned by aligning CDR3 sequences to IMGT reference sequences. For a sequence to be retained, a match of at least six nucleotides to both a V gene segment and a J gene segment was required. A rearrangement counted as productive if the CDR3 had no stop codons and remained in frame with V and J, and every other rearrangement counted as non-productive. CDR3 was defined according to IMGT convention as the region running from the second conserved V-encoded cysteine to the conserved J-encoded phenylalanine. Sequences without an unambiguous match to a single V gene segment were excluded from the earlier analysis of about 600 of the donors. An earlier analysis of 587 of the donors called V segments functional above 56.7% productive rearrangements and segregating when the between-donor standard deviation exceeded 5%. A statistical classification framework was developed to diagnose cytomegalovirus status using the catalog of TCR beta chain sequences. A later analysis assigned V and J genes by comparing TCR nucleotide sequences with IMGT/GENE-DB human TR gene sequences. In a later analysis, CDR3 sequences and most-parsimonious VDJ recombination scenarios were assigned using the TCRdist pipeline. A later analysis defined each TCR beta chain by its CDR3 amino acid sequence plus V-gene family, and excluded reads lacking a unique V-gene family. A later analysis removed 592 highly shared, low-generation-probability nucleotide sequences to deal with suspected cross-contamination and a sequencing artifact. For each public chain, a later analysis derived a clonal expansion index from normalized ranks of inferred template counts within each repertoire. In a later analysis, generation probabilities were computed with a VDJ recombination model fitted to out-of-frame rearrangements, and the resulting probabilities were checked against IGoR. In a later analysis, hypergeometric tests were used to score TCR-TCR, TCR-HLA and TCR-CMV co-occurrence, with a repertoire-size bias correction applied to TCR pairs. To estimate false discovery rates, a later analysis permuted the HLA or CMV assignments 20 times. A later analysis grouped co-occurring TCRs with DBSCAN, adding TCRdist sequence similarity when clustering within HLA-allele-positive subsets. Repertoires with fewer than 30,000 or more than 120,000 public chains, plus five repertoires with anomalous nucleotide sharing, were excluded from co-occurrence clustering. TCRdb retrieved this table from immuneACCESS and kept in-frame rearrangements only. Not all clones are present; in checked studies, unresolved V genes account for under half, and no reason is known for the remainder. D and trimming come from the DNA, and the V and J calls and clone size come from that table. A total of under 200,000 clones appear in this sample, roughly 82% of them only once. In total, the top ten clones hold approximately 1.5% of the sample.

Paper-wide results and their limitations: CMV serostatus was the only immune exposure information available for the cohort. In the study, some 180 TCR beta chains were listed as associated with cytomegalovirus. The sequencing pipeline was judged likely to have produced a cluster of highly shared sequence variants as a technical artifact. The 87-base-pair reads could not distinguish some IMGT-functional V segments, including TRBV6-2 and TRBV6-3, so those segments were excluded. It was suggested by the authors that the approach could potentially be generalized to other disease states and immunological phenotypes. Compared with the approximately 710-donor mean, donors in an Asian-associated ancestry cluster had fewer N-insertions in productive TCRs, according to a later genetic analysis. In a later genetic analysis, a missense DCLRE1C variant was associated with V-gene and J-gene trimming of TCR beta chains, and the association was replicated in an independent cohort. A few of the identified cytomegalovirus-associated TCR beta chains were confirmed in vitro to be specific for cytomegalovirus antigens. Specific HLA alleles were associated with some 15,000 TCR beta sequences at a false discovery rate of 0.05 in a later analysis. HLA typing was unavailable for some donors at each locus, so association tests used only the typed subset. The earlier analysis of some 560 of the donors excluded seventeen rarely observed V segments, including chromosome 9 orphons, because counts were too low. A later analysis found that most CMV-associated TCR beta chains appeared HLA-restricted, with HLA associations seemingly driven largely by CMV exposure. Linkage disequilibrium might explain the correlated functional status among segregating V segments, but an unknown experimental factor could not be ruled out. A later analysis found that HLA-associated TCR beta chains were more clonally expanded and had lower generation probabilities than equally common non-associated chains. When HLA alleles, especially DR and DQ, strongly co-occurred, attributing TCR associations to individual alleles was difficult. Cytomegalovirus status was reported to be diagnosed by the classifier with high specificity and sensitivity in both the original and validation cohorts. A further reported finding was that TCR beta sequences accurately predicted the HLA-A and HLA-B alleles for most subjects in the first cohort. In a later analysis, the rate of TCR association differed among HLA loci, with DRB1 alleles having the most associated TCRs and HLA-C alleles having the fewest. In an earlier analysis of around 600 of the donors, most TCR beta V segments appeared in productive rearrangements about 87% or about 30% of the time, broadly matching IMGT annotations. Roughly uniform sequencing depth across donors was assumed in presence/absence analyses, although this assumption may not hold. This cohort had only TCR beta chains sequenced, and the lack of alpha or paired-chain data limited which features could be detected. In a later analysis, several top co-occurrence clusters were reported to appear linked to parvovirus B19, influenza, CMV and Epstein-Barr virus. Most TCR sequences were observed very rarely across donors, whereas some public TCRs were present in many individuals.

The sample comprised PBMCs. Here the chain combines TRBV6-1 and TRBJ1-1; 9 junctional bases match TRBD1. The sequence came from a girl aged 10-17 years in good health and CMV-seropositive. The DNA is as follows: TGTGCCAGCAACAGGGGGCGAGACACTGAAGCTTTCCTT. Its product reads: CASNRGRDTEAFL.